The present TCR beta chain was sequenced within a study of cytomegalovirus exposure and HLA in healthy donors. Whole-study findings and limits: Later analysis identified around 15,000 TCR beta sequences associated with HLA alleles, using a false discovery rate threshold of 0.05.

CDR3 length equals 13 residues. Germline values: CDR1 SGDLS, CDR2 YYNGEE. J was trimmed by 4 bases and V by 7 bases; bases with no gene match: 4. In the PCR, 60 Vbeta and 13 Jbeta primers were used. Libraries were prepared by immunoSEQ multiplex PCR; TCRdb keeps only in-frame clonotypes and omits some of them. The sample holds about 140,000 clones, around 77% seen once. As regards this clone: Its antigen is still unknown.

V usage is TRBV9 and J usage is TRBJ2-2; 7 nucleotides line up with TRBD1. This sequence originates from a man aged 25 to 40 in good health and CMV-seronegative. Sequencing was performed on PBMCs. CDR3 nucleotide sequence: TGTGCCAGCCGGGACAGTCCCACCGGGGAGCTGTTTTTT. Protein sequence: CASRDSPTGELFF.